The 14 T cell receptor beta chains below come from one sample, sequenced in a study of T-cell reconstitution after alpha-beta-depleted transplantation in children. General study points: The authors attributed T-cell counts and diversity one year after transplant mostly to newly produced T cells.

These receptors have no known antigen. Unique molecular identifiers were used to barcode this TCRbeta library. Using its own MiXCR run on the PCR reads, TCRdb lists one record per CDR3 protein. The sample lists around 270,000 distinct CDR3 sequences, 6.5% to 9% occurring once. The sample was peripheral blood, taken 360 days after TCRalphabeta/CD19-depleted stem cell transplant. The receptors stem from a female patient aged 2-15 years who had a stem cell transplant for Fanconi anemia, so the T cells may come from the graft donor.

V usage is TRBV7-9 and J usage is TRBJ2-5; 14 bases map to TRBD2. This CDR3 spans 16 amino acids. In germline, CDR1 is SEHNR, CDR2 FQNEAQ (reference sequence). The V gene end was trimmed by 4 bases and the J gene end by 2 bases; junction bases not matched to a gene: 3. This CDR3 reads CASSWGLAGDQETQYF. The CDR3 DNA is TGTGCCAGCAGCTGGGGACTAGCGGGGGATCAAGAGACCCAGTACTTC.

This clonotype has only a few counts. V and J are TRBV20-1 and TRBJ1-5, with 8 bases matching TRBD1. V shed 6 bases, J shed 4 bases, and the junction held 5 bases outside the gene matches. The CDR3 is 13 residues long. The germline V gene has CDR1 DFQATT and CDR2 SNEGSKA (reference sequence). The CDR3 sequence is CSALGQGNQPQHF. The CDR3, as DNA: TGCAGTGCACTTGGACAGGGTAATCAGCCCCAGCATTTT.

This clonotype was detected many times. The chain is built from TRBV28 and TRBJ1-2; tentatively, D is TRBD1 (6 bases). V was cut by 3 bases and J by 4 bases, with 24 bases left in between. Germline lookup yields CDR1 MDHEN and CDR2 SYDVKM. The CDR3 runs to 18 residues. CDR3 bases: TGTGCCAGCAGTTTCTATTCCACTTACAGGGCCGGAGGCTATGGCTACACCTTC. The encoded protein is CASSFYSTYRAGGYGYTF.

This clonotype appeared a few times. The rearrangement uses TRBV2 and TRBJ2-2; TRBD1 aligns across 8 bases. CDR3 length: 15 residues. V was pared by 3 bases and J by 6 bases, with 6 bases of the junction left unmatched. Germline V gives CDR1 SNHLY, CDR2 FYNNEI. The chain's CDR3 is CASSERQGSAGELFF. In nucleotides, the CDR3 is TGTGCCAGCAGTGAGAGACAGGGGAGCGCCGGGGAGCTGTTTTTT.

In this sample, this clonotype turned up a few times. The chain couples TRBV5-1 to TRBJ1-2; D is unclear. There are 15 residues in the CDR3. Germline V gene sequence: CDR1 SGHRS, CDR2 YFSETQ. The ends were cut back, 2 bases at V and 0 bases at J, with 11 bases in the middle. Here the CDR3 reads CASSFGQTANYGYTF. DNA for the CDR3: TGCGCCAGCAGCTTCGGGCAAACAGCTAACTATGGCTACACCTTC.

Many counts were recorded for this clonotype. This chain links TRBV20-1 with TRBJ1-2; D uncertain. V was pared by 2 bases and J by 4 bases, with 11 bases between. Germline V gene data show CDR1 as DFQATT and CDR2 as SNEGSKA (reference sequence). The CDR3 is 13 amino acids. The CDR3 DNA is TGCAGTGCTAGATCGTATCAGTCCTATGGCTACACCTTC. It translates to CSARSYQSYGYTF.

This clonotype has ten or more counts. The chain recombines TRBV7-2 with TRBJ2-7, with TRBD1 matching over 7 bases. The CDR3 is 14 residues long. With V trimmed by 4 bases and J by 3 bases, 6 bases remained unmatched. The germline V gene has CDR1 SGHTA and CDR2 FQGNSA. In DNA form, the CDR3 reads TGTGCCAGCAGCTCGACAGGGTTGCTCTACGAGCAGTACTTC. Its protein is CASSSTGLLYEQYF.

The chain combines TRBV5-4 with TRBJ2-1, with D perhaps being TRBD1 or TRBD2 (5 bases each). The CDR3 has 17 amino acids. Germline V gene data show CDR1 as SGHNT and CDR2 as YYREEE (reference sequence). Trimming shortened V by 4 bases and J by 0 bases, and 17 bases separated the two germline ends. The CDR3 region has the DNA TGTGCCAGCAGCGTAGGGACGGTGCCTAGCTCCTACAATGAGCAGTTCTTC. This codes for CASSVGTVPSSYNEQFF.

This clonotype was seen many times. This rearrangement joins TRBV15 to TRBJ1-5; tentative D call: TRBD1 (5 bases). Trimming left V 0 bases short and J 5 bases short, with 8 bases between. The CDR3 extends over 14 amino acids. The germline V gene encodes CDR1 LNHNV and CDR2 YYDKDF (reference sequence). The CDR3 spells CATSRDLGDQPQHF. The DNA of the CDR3 is TGTGCCACCAGCAGAGATCTAGGGGATCAGCCCCAGCATTTT.

This clonotype was found a few times. The V gene is TRBV6-5, the J gene TRBJ1-3, with D uncertain. V dropped 7 bases and J dropped 0 bases, with 16 bases sitting between them. The CDR3 runs 16 residues. CDR1 is MNHEY and CDR2 is SVGAGI in the germline V gene. CDR3: CASTRGAKHSGNTIYF. The CDR3 DNA reads as TGTGCCAGCACCAGAGGAGCCAAGCACTCTGGAAACACCATATATTTT.

The gene calls are TRBV6-5 and TRBJ1-1; D is unresolved. Trimming took 4 bases from V and 0 from J, leaving 12 bases between them. CDR3 length: 15 amino acids. Germline CDR1 MNHEY, CDR2 SVGAGI. CDR3 in amino acids: CASSSPGSLNTEAFF. Written as DNA, the CDR3 is TGTGCCAGCAGTTCCCCGGGCAGCCTGAACACTGAAGCTTTCTTT.

This clonotype was observed at least ten times. CDR3 in DNA: TGTGCCAGCAGCCCATCGAGGGTAAACTATGGCTACACCTTC. Its translation is CASSPSRVNYGYTF. The V gene is TRBV7-9, the J gene TRBJ1-2; the D is unclear. The CDR3 sequence is 14 residues long. Germline lookup yields CDR1 SEHNR and CDR2 FQNEAQ (reference sequence). The ends were cut back, 5 bases at V and 2 bases at J, with 12 bases in the middle.

This clonotype has only a few counts. The chain uses TRBV20-1 and TRBJ1-5, with no clear D. The CDR3 is 12 amino acids. V lost 6 bases and J 7 bases, leaving 13 bases between the germline ends. Germline lookup yields CDR1 DFQATT and CDR2 SNEGSKA (reference sequence). The CDR3 sequence: CSAQVGWQPQHF. In DNA, the CDR3 is TGCAGTGCCCAAGTTGGGTGGCAGCCCCAGCATTTT.

The chain combines TRBV7-9 with TRBJ2-7; a weak D match, TRBD2 (6 bases). CDR1 is SEHNR, CDR2 FQNEAQ, per germline (reference sequence). Trimming pared 5 bases from V and 2 bases from J, leaving 19 bases between. There are 16 residues in the CDR3. CDR3 in DNA: TGTGCCAGCAGCCGGACTGGGGCGGGGAAGACCTACGAGCAGTACTTC. Protein sequence: CASSRTGAGKTYEQYF.